The 23 T cell receptor beta chains below were found in one sample sequenced in a study of T cell repertoires in cytomegalovirus infection. TCRdb analysed the reads with MiXCR anew, one entry per CDR3 protein. The sample includes approximately 910,000 distinct CDR3 sequences, roughly a third of them seen just once. What these receptors recognize is not known. The sequences come from cultured CD8+ T cells from PBMCs, collected from culture after CMV antigen stimulation. Receptors originate from a human donor in good health (CMV status not recorded). Some clones in this sample may be carry-over from other donors' samples.

This clonotype was observed a few times. CDR3 protein: CASKASGLNEQFF. In nucleotides, the CDR3 is TGTGCCAGCAAAGCTTCCGGGCTGAATGAGCAGTTCTTC. The V and J genes are TRBV12-3 or TRBV12-4 and TRBJ2-1; D uncertain. Trimming took off 7 bases at V and 7 bases at J, with 14 bases between the two ends. The CDR3 consists of 13 residues.

V and J are TRBV28 and TRBJ1-2, with D perhaps matching TRBD1 (5 bases). Trimming removed 3 bases from V and 6 bases from J, with 14 bases in between. This CDR3 region has 14 residues. CDR1 is MDHEN and CDR2 is SYDVKM in the germline V gene. CDR3 DNA sequence: TGTGCCAGCAGTTTCCCGGGTCAGGGAGATGGCTACACCTTC. Protein product: CASSFPGQGDGYTF.

This chain links TRBV4-2 with TRBJ2-4, with no clear D. The germline V and J ends were trimmed by 0 bases and 0 bases, with 9 bases remaining between them. The CDR3 runs 16 residues. The V gene's germline CDR1 is LGHNA and CDR2 YNFKEQ. CDR3 amino acids: CASSQEYPLAKNIQYF. The CDR3 coding sequence is TGTGCCAGCAGCCAAGAATATCCTCTAGCCAAAAACATTCAGTACTTC.

The V and J genes are TRBV15 and TRBJ2-2; D may correspond to TRBD1 or TRBD2 (5 bases each). The ends were cut back, 3 bases at V and 3 bases at J, with 14 bases in the middle. CDR3 length: 16 residues. The germline gives CDR1 LNHNV, CDR2 YYDKDF (reference sequence). For the CDR3, the DNA is TGTGCCACCAGCAGTAAGACCGGGACCGACACCGGGGAGCTGTTTTTT. It is translated as CATSSKTGTDTGELFF. Full variable domain (remainder filled in from reference TRBV15 and TRBJ2-2): DAMVIQNPRYQVTQFGKPVTLSCSQTLNHNVMYWYQQKSSQAPKLLFHYYDKDFNNEADTPDNFQSRRPNTSFCFLDIRSPGLGDTAMYLCATSSKTGTDTGELFFGEGSRLTVL.

The chain recombines TRBV27 with TRBJ2-1, with 14 nucleotides matching TRBD2. CDR1 and CDR2 from the germline V gene are MNHEY and SMNVEV (reference sequence). The CDR3 loop spans 24 amino acids. Trimming took 6 bases from V and 6 from J; bases not matched to a gene: 31. Written as DNA, the CDR3 is TGTGCCAGCAGCCGTTTACAGGGGGCGCTACCCACGACTAGCGGGGGGGCGGTCCTCAATGAGCAGTTCTTC. The encoded protein is CASSRLQGALPTTSGGAVLNEQFF.

As regards this clonotype: Given a much more abundant clone one base away, this may be a read error. The chain is built from TRBV7-8 and TRBJ1-1; 11 bases map to TRBD1. The junction had 8 bases not matched to a gene; V was cut back by 10 bases and J by 7 bases. The CDR3 is 13 residues long. Germline values: CDR1 SGHVS, CDR2 FQNEAQ. This CDR3 is CANILDRGREAFF. In DNA, the CDR3 is TGTGCCAACATCTTGGACAGGGGGCGTGAAGCTTTCTTT.

V and J are TRBV12-3 or TRBV12-4 and TRBJ1-4, with 11 bases lining up with TRBD1. This CDR3 has 18 amino acids. The V gene end was trimmed by 6 bases and the J gene end by 7 bases; junction bases not matched to a gene: 16. The CDR3 nucleotides are TGTGCCAGCAGCACTGAGGGATATTACGGGACAGGGGGTGAAAAACTGTTTTTT. It encodes CASSTEGYYGTGGEKLFF.

This clonotype was picked up one time. Its ends do not fully match the called genes, so a read error is possible. The chain has TRBV4-1 and TRBJ2-1; 7 bases are shared with TRBD2. The CDR3 totals 16 residues. Germline V gene lookup returns CDR1 MGHRA and CDR2 YSYEKL. DNA for the CDR3: TGTGCCAGCAGCCAAGAGAGACGGGACTACAACAATGAGCAGTTCTTC. Translating it yields CASSQERRDYNNEQFF.

The chain uses TRBV6-5 and TRBJ1-1; 9 positions agree with TRBD1. CDR3 length: 13 residues. Looked up from germline, CDR1 is MNHEY and CDR2 is SVGAGI. J lost 3 bases, V lost 7 bases, and 3 bases had no gene match. The CDR3 nucleotides read TGTGCCAGCAAGGACAGGGGTGACACTGAAGCTTTCTTT. This codes for CASKDRGDTEAFF.

The chain couples TRBV27 to TRBJ1-6, with D perhaps TRBD1 (5 bases). Per the germline V gene, CDR1 is MNHEY and CDR2 is SMNVEV (reference sequence). V was cut by 3 bases and J by 6 bases, with 9 bases left in between. The CDR3 has 14 amino acids. The chain's CDR3 is CASSLRTTNSPLHF. CDR3 DNA: TGTGCCAGCAGTTTGAGGACAACTAATTCACCCCTCCACTTT.

With regard to this clonotype: One junction end does not reproduce the germline sequence, and a read error may be involved. The chain employs TRBV19 and TRBJ2-2, with TRBD1 matching 8 bases. Germline CDR1 and CDR2: LNHDA and SQIVND (reference sequence). The CDR3 covers 15 residues. CDR3 in amino acids: CASTGDRGRTGELFF. DNA for the CDR3: TGTGCTAGTACCGGAGACAGGGGACGCACCGGGGAGCTGTTTTTT.

This clonotype has a count of ten or more. This chain uses TRBV6-1 with TRBJ1-5; D remains ambiguous. Trimming removed 7 bases from V and 6 bases from J, with 25 bases in between. Germline V gives CDR1 MNHNS, CDR2 SASEGT. The CDR3 totals 17 residues. This CDR3 reads CASTQGGVWGVFQPQHF. The CDR3 bases are TGTGCCAGCACCCAAGGCGGTGTCTGGGGAGTATTTCAGCCCCAGCATTTT.

The rearrangement links TRBV5-5 to TRBJ1-2; no definite D call. There are 15 residues in the CDR3. Trimming left V 2 bases short and J 6 bases short, with 17 bases between. Germline lookup yields CDR1 SGHKS and CDR2 YYEKEE (reference sequence). The CDR3 nucleotides read TGTGCCAGCAGCTTCTTAGTAGGTGGGCTTGATGGCTACACCTTC. This encodes CASSFLVGGLDGYTF.

The rearrangement joins TRBV19 to TRBJ1-2, with 9 nucleotides matching TRBD1. CDR3 length: 13 amino acids. Trimming took 3 bases from V and 7 from J; bases not matched to a gene: 3. Germline V gives CDR1 LNHDA, CDR2 SQIVND (reference sequence). The CDR3 bases are TGTGCCAGTAGTATCGGGACAGGGTTTGGCTACACCTTC. This gives the protein CASSIGTGFGYTF.

Many counts were recorded for this clonotype. The genes are TRBV7-2 and TRBJ2-5, with 13 bases identical to TRBD2. The CDR3 is made up of 19 amino acids. Unmatched junction bases numbered 15, after V lost 4 bases and J lost 4 bases. Germline CDR1 reads SGHTA; CDR2 reads FQGNSA. This CDR3 is CASSSGMGTSGGARETQYF. The CDR3 DNA reads as TGTGCCAGCAGCTCCGGGATGGGTACTAGCGGGGGGGCAAGAGAGACCCAGTACTTC.

This clonotype was detected ten times or more. V usage is TRBV7-9 and J usage is TRBJ2-7, with a weak D call TRBD1 (6 bases). With 4 bases removed from V and 6 bases from J, the gap between germline ends came to 16 bases. Germline assignment: CDR1 SEHNR and CDR2 FQNEAQ (reference sequence). The CDR3 runs to 14 residues. DNA of the CDR3: TGTGCCAGCAGCTCTACCACAGGGACGGTCGAGCAGTACGTC. Its translation is CASSSTTGTVEQYV.

This clonotype has just a few counts. The V gene is TRBV28, the J gene TRBJ1-3; D call uncertain. Germline V gene sequence: CDR1 MDHEN, CDR2 SYDVKM. The CDR3 runs 15 residues. V shed 3 bases and J shed 0 bases, with 9 bases lying between them. For the CDR3, the DNA is TGTGCCAGCAGTTTCGGCGGGAGCTCTGGAAACACCATATATTTT. Its translation: CASSFGGSSGNTIYF.

The chain employs TRBV7-9 and TRBJ2-7; weak D call: TRBD1 (6 bases). CDR1 is SEHNR, CDR2 FQNEAQ, per germline (reference sequence). Trimming shortened V by 3 bases and J by 2 bases, and 11 bases separated the two germline ends. The CDR3 is 14 amino acids. DNA for the CDR3: TGTGCCAGCAGCTTTCCCGACAGGACCTACGAGCAGTACTTC. It encodes CASSFPDRTYEQYF.

This clonotype showed up just a few times. V is TRBV19 and J is TRBJ2-1; D gene uncertain. Germline CDR1 is LNHDA and CDR2 is SQIVND (reference sequence). The CDR3 runs to 15 residues. V was pared by 3 bases and J by 0 bases, with 9 bases between. The CDR3 sequence: CASSIGLVSYNEQFF. The CDR3 DNA follows: TGTGCCAGTAGTATTGGGCTAGTCTCCTACAATGAGCAGTTCTTC.

The chain couples TRBV6-5 to TRBJ1-1; tentatively, D is TRBD1 (5 bases). V lost 0 bases and J 2 bases, leaving 10 bases between the germline ends. Per germline, CDR1 MNHEY and CDR2 SVGAGI. The CDR3 runs to 15 residues. The CDR3 region has the DNA TGTGCCAGCAGTTACTCGCGAGGGGTTAACACTGAAGCTTTCTTT. It codes for CASSYSRGVNTEAFF.

The rearrangement joins TRBV6-1 to TRBJ1-5; 7 bases agree with TRBD1. Germline V gene sequence: CDR1 MNHNS, CDR2 SASEGT. The J segment lost 0 bases and the V segment lost 8 bases, leaving 7 bases of the junction unmatched. The CDR3 has 15 residues. The CDR3 loop is CASGDREVSNQPQHF. Written as DNA, the CDR3 is TGTGCCAGCGGAGACAGGGAGGTTAGCAATCAGCCCCAGCATTTT.

The chain carries TRBV27 and TRBJ2-7, with a weak D call TRBD1 (5 bases). Per the germline V gene, CDR1 is MNHEY and CDR2 is SMNVEV (reference sequence). The CDR3 is made up of 14 amino acids. Trimming stripped 6 bases from V and 4 bases from J, with 16 bases between. The CDR3 DNA is TGTGCCAGCAGCCTCAGGGCCCCGACGTACGAGCAGTACTTC. Translating gives CASSLRAPTYEQYF.

The chain links TRBV20-1 to TRBJ1-2; a possible D gene is TRBD1 (5 bases). V was clipped by 0 bases and J by 7 bases, with 9 bases between them. The CDR3 is 12 residues long. CDR1 and CDR2 from the germline V gene are DFQATT and SNEGSKA (reference sequence). In nucleotides, the CDR3 is TGCAGTGCTAGAGAGGGGGAGGTTGGCTACACCTTC. Its translation: CSAREGEVGYTF.